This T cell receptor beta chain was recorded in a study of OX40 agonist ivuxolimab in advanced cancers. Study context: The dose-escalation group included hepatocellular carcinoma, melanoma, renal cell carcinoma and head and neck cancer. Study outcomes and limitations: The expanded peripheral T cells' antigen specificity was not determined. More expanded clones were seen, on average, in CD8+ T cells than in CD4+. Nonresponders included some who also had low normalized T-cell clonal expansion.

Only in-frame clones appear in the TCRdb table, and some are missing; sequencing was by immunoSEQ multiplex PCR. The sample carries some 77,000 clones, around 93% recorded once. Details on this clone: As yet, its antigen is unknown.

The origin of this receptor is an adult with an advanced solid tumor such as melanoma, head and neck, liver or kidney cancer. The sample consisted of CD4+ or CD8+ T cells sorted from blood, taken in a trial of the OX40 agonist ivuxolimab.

The CDR3 nucleotides are TGCGCCAGCATGGGACAGGGAGGGCTTTGGGACGAGCAGTACTTC. This gives the protein CASMGQGGLWDEQYF. The V and J genes are TRBV5-1 and TRBJ2-7, with 9 bases lining up with TRBD1. V trimming: 6 bases; J trimming: 5 bases; junction bases outside the gene matches: 12. Germline V gene lookup returns CDR1 SGHRS and CDR2 YFSETQ. This CDR3 has 15 amino acids. Together with reference TRBV5-1 and TRBJ2-7, the CDR3 gives the full variable domain: KAGVTQTPRYLIKTRGQQVTLSCSPISGHRSVSWYQQTPGQGLQFLFEYFSETQRNKGNFPGRFSGRQFSNSRSEMNVSTLELGDSALYLCASMGQGGLWDEQYFGPGTRLTVT.